What follows are 16 T cell receptor beta chains derived from one specimen sequenced in a study of T cell repertoires in cytomegalovirus infection. No cognate antigen is known for these TCRs. TCRdb re-analysed the reads in MiXCR, keeping a single row per CDR3 protein. The sample lists about half a million distinct CDR3 sequences, under 45% occurring once. This material consisted of cultured PBMCs, taken from culture after CMV antigen stimulation. These receptors were collected from a human donor in good health (CMV status not recorded). Some clones in this sample may be carry-over from other donors' samples.

The chain recombines TRBV29-1 with TRBJ1-1; no reliable D call. CDR1 and CDR2 from the germline V gene are SQVTM and ANQGSEA. The CDR3 sequence is 17 residues long. The V end was cut by 4 bases, the J end by 0 bases, with 21 bases between. For the CDR3, the DNA is TGCAGCGTTGGTGGTCCAGGTCGTGAGTACATGAACACTGAAGCTTTCTTT. Its protein is CSVGGPGREYMNTEAFF. Variable domain in full (rest from reference TRBV29-1 and TRBJ1-1): SAVISQKPSRDICQRGTSLTIQCQVDSQVTMMFWYRQQPGQSLTLIATANQGSEATYESGFVIDKFPISRPNLTFSTLTVSNMSPEDSSIYLCSVGGPGREYMNTEAFFGQGTRLTVV.

The chain uses TRBV2 and TRBJ2-2; D may be TRBD1 (6 bases). The V gene's germline CDR1 is SNHLY and CDR2 FYNNEI. The CDR3 covers 17 residues. V was trimmed by 0 bases and J by 4 bases, leaving 15 bases between them. CDR3 sequence reads: CASSEAFLGAGTGELFF. CDR3 DNA sequence: TGTGCCAGCAGTGAAGCTTTTCTGGGGGCCGGCACCGGGGAGCTGTTTTTT.

The chain employs TRBV12-3 or TRBV12-4 and TRBJ2-6; 10 nucleotides agree with TRBD2. This CDR3 is 19 amino acids long. V lost 5 bases to trimming and J lost 0 bases; unmatched junction nucleotides: 10. The CDR3, as DNA: TGTGCCAGCAGTCGGCTAGCGGGGGACGTCATCTCTGGGGCCAACGTCCTGACTTTC. Its translation: CASSRLAGDVISGANVLTF.

There are a few counts of this clonotype. The gene calls are TRBV7-2 and TRBJ2-2; 7 bases agree with TRBD2. The CDR3 loop spans 16 amino acids. Germline V gene sequence: CDR1 SGHTA, CDR2 FQGNSA. J was trimmed by 3 bases and V by 2 bases; bases with no gene match: 6. This CDR3 reads CASSLMRGRDTGELFF. The CDR3 nucleotides are TGTGCCAGCAGCTTAATGCGGGGGAGGGACACCGGGGAGCTGTTTTTT.

This chain connects TRBV7-8 to TRBJ2-4, with 8 bases fitting TRBD2. V was clipped by 5 bases and J by 0 bases; unmatched bases: 6. This CDR3 spans 16 amino acids. CDR1 is SGHVS and CDR2 is FQNEAQ in the germline V gene. Written as DNA, the CDR3 is TGTGCCAGCAGCCGGGGGGGGTCCTTAGCCAAAAACATTCAGTACTTC. Amino acids: CASSRGGSLAKNIQYF. The full variable domain, rest sourced from reference TRBV7-8 and TRBJ2-4, is GAGVSQSPRYKVAKRGQDVALRCDPISGHVSLFWYQQALGQGPEFLTYFQNEAQLDKSGLPSDRFFAERPEGSVSTLKIQRTQQEDSAVYLCASSRGGSLAKNIQYFGAGTRLSVL.

CDR3 nucleotide sequence: TGTGCCGTGCGGGACAGCAACACCGGGGAGCTGTTTTTT. Residues: CAVRDSNTGELFF. This sequence joins TRBV19 and TRBJ2-2; D is possibly TRBD1 (7 bases). V was pared by 11 bases and J by 2 bases, with 12 bases between. Germline CDR1 LNHDA, CDR2 SQIVND (reference sequence). The CDR3 extends over 13 amino acids.

V gene TRBV7-2 combines with J gene TRBJ2-3, with a weak D call TRBD1 (6 bases). Germline V CDR1 and CDR2: SGHTA, FQGNSA. CDR3 length: 15 residues. With 5 bases removed from V and 1 base from J, the gap between germline ends came to 13 bases. The CDR3 coding sequence is TGTGCCAGCAGCGTACAGGGTCCCGGCACAGATACGCAGTATTTT. This translates into CASSVQGPGTDTQYF.

The rearrangement joins TRBV7-2 to TRBJ1-5; a possible D gene is TRBD1 (6 bases). Germline CDR1 SGHTA, CDR2 FQGNSA. V was cut by 5 bases and J by 0 bases, with 11 bases left in between. The CDR3 is made up of 15 amino acids. The CDR3, as DNA: TGTGCCAGCAGCCTCCAGGGGTCTAGCAATCAGCCCCAGCATTTT. As protein: CASSLQGSSNQPQHF.

This clonotype was detected once. CDR3 DNA: TGTGCCAGCAGTTTAAGGGTAGACCCTAACTATGGCTACACCTTC. Its protein product is CASSLRVDPNYGYTF. The rearrangement uses TRBV28 and TRBJ1-2; the D is unclear. Germline V lookup: CDR1 MDHEN, CDR2 SYDVKM. The CDR3 is 15 residues long. V lost 2 bases to trimming and J lost 0 bases, with 10 bases between them.

The rearrangement uses TRBV6-1 and TRBJ2-5; 9 bases are a match to TRBD1. The germline V gene has CDR1 MNHNS and CDR2 SASEGT. V lost 5 bases, J lost 1 base, and 2 bases stayed unmatched. This CDR3 is 14 amino acids long. CDR3 sequence reads: CASSPTGGQETQYF. In DNA form, the CDR3 reads TGTGCCAGCAGTCCGACAGGGGGCCAAGAGACCCAGTACTTC.

CDR3 coding DNA: TGTGCCAGCAGTCACGGGAGTAACGTCCTGACTTTC. It is translated as CASSHGSNVLTF. This chain links TRBV12-3 or TRBV12-4 with TRBJ2-6; D is perhaps TRBD2 (6 bases). This CDR3 comprises 12 residues. V gave up 5 bases and J gave up 10 bases, with 9 bases separating them.

J is TRBJ2-7 and V is TRBV27, with D tentatively TRBD2 (6 bases). V was shortened by 4 bases and J by 1 base, with 11 bases between the two germline ends. Germline V gives CDR1 MNHEY, CDR2 SMNVEV (reference sequence). The CDR3 is made up of 14 amino acids. The DNA of the CDR3 is TGTGCCAGCAGTTACGGGAGACAGTCCTACGAGCAGTACTTC. It codes for CASSYGRQSYEQYF.

CDR3 DNA: TGTGCCAGCAGCATCGGACAGCTCAATGAAAAACTGTTTTTT. Translation gives CASSIGQLNEKLFF. This chain links TRBV7-2 with TRBJ1-4; D is perhaps TRBD1 (6 bases). V lost 5 bases to trimming and J lost 5 bases, with 12 bases between them. This CDR3 is 14 amino acids long. Germline V gene lookup returns CDR1 SGHTA and CDR2 FQGNSA.

The chain combines TRBV6-5 with TRBJ1-5; D possibly corresponds to TRBD1 (6 bases). The ends were cut back, 6 bases at V and 3 bases at J, with 18 bases in the middle. The CDR3 totals 16 residues. Germline V gene lookup returns CDR1 MNHEY and CDR2 SVGAGI. Written as DNA, the CDR3 is TGTGCCAGCAGCCCCGACAGGATCAAACTCAATCAGCCCCAGCATTTT. Translated, it gives CASSPDRIKLNQPQHF.

This rearrangement joins TRBV20-1 to TRBJ1-2, with a weak D call TRBD1 (5 bases). Trimming cost V 0 bases and J 0 bases, with 11 bases left between them. The germline gives CDR1 DFQATT, CDR2 SNEGSKA (reference sequence). This CDR3 has 15 amino acids. In nucleotides, the CDR3 is TGCAGTGCTAGAGATCCGGGGGAGGCTAACTATGGCTACACCTTC. Protein sequence: CSARDPGEANYGYTF.

This clonotype was found a few times. The rearrangement joins TRBV6-6 to TRBJ1-6, with TRBD1 matching 7 bases. The V gene's germline CDR1 is MNHNY and CDR2 SVGAGI (reference sequence). The J segment lost 0 bases and the V segment lost 6 bases, leaving 17 bases of the junction unmatched. This CDR3 is built from 20 residues. CDR3 sequence (DNA): TGTGCCAGCAGCCCGGAAAGGGGGCGGTCGGGGAGCTCCTATAATTCACCCCTCCACTTT. This gives the protein CASSPERGRSGSSYNSPLHF.